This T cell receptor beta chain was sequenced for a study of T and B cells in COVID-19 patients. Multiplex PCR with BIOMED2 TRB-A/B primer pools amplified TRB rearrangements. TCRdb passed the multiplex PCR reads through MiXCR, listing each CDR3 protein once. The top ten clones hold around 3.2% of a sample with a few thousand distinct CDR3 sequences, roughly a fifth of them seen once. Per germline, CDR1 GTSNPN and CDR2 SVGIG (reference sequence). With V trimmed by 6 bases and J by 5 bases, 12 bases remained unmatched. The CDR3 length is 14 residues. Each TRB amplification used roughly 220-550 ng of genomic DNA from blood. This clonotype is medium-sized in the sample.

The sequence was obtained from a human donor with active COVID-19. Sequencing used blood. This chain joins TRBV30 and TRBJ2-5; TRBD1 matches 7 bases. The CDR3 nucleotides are TGTGCCTGCGCTACCGGGACAGAGGCCGAGACCCAGTACTTC. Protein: CACATGTEAETQYF.